This entry lists 20 T cell receptor beta chains sequenced from one sample in a study of T cells in Graves' hyperthyroidism and ophthalmopathy. RNA transcripts provided the source from which TCR beta CDR3 regions were amplified. The HTBI primer set served for first-round RT-PCR of the TCR CDR3. From the multiplex PCR reads, TCRdb called clonotypes with MiXCR, one entry per CDR3 protein. The table includes about 500,000 distinct CDR3 sequences, over 15% detected once. The sequencing sample was made of blood. Every receptor here comes from a woman aged 18-35 years with Graves' hyperthyroidism.

This clonotype has only a few counts. The V call is TRBV2, the J call TRBJ1-2; D call uncertain. This CDR3 contains 12 residues. Germline CDR1 and CDR2: SNHLY and FYNNEI. The V and J ends lost 4 bases and 8 bases respectively, with 11 bases between them. The CDR3 loop is CASSGSRPGYTF. The CDR3 bases are TGTGCCAGCAGTGGGAGCAGACCCGGCTACACCTTC.

The chain carries TRBV15 and TRBJ2-7; D gene unclear. Trimming left V 2 bases short and J 6 bases short, with 32 bases between. The V gene's germline CDR1 is LNHNV and CDR2 YYDKDF (reference sequence). The CDR3 is made up of 20 amino acids. DNA of the CDR3: TGTGCCACCAGCAGACCTTGTGGTCCAACGAGGATTCTGTTTACTTGCGAGCAGTACTTC. Encoded protein: CATSRPCGPTRILFTCEQYF.

There are many counts of this clonotype. The genes are TRBV2 and TRBJ2-7; possibly TRBD1 for D (6 bases). Trimming shortened V by 6 bases and J by 1 base, and 16 bases separated the two germline ends. Per germline, CDR1 SNHLY and CDR2 FYNNEI. The CDR3 loop spans 15 amino acids. CDR3 loop: CASRPEGVHSYEQYF. CDR3 nucleotide sequence: TGTGCCAGCAGGCCCGAGGGGGTACATTCCTACGAGCAGTACTTC. Drawing the rest from reference TRBV2 and TRBJ2-7, the complete variable domain is EPEVTQTPSHQVTQMGQEVILRCVPISNHLYFYWYRQILGQKVEFLVSFYNNEISEKSEIFDDQFSVERPDGSNFTLKIRSTKLEDSAMYFCASRPEGVHSYEQYFGPGTRLTVT.

The V call is TRBV6-5, the J call TRBJ1-1; a weak D match, TRBD1 (5 bases). Trimming stripped 0 bases from V and 4 bases from J, with 9 bases between. This CDR3 has 14 amino acids. CDR1 is MNHEY and CDR2 is SVGAGI in the germline V gene. The CDR3 bases are TGTGCCAGCAGTTACTCGATCGGGGGCACTGAAGCTTTCTTT. It is translated as CASSYSIGGTEAFF.

The V gene is TRBV29-1, the J gene TRBJ1-2; unclear D gene. This CDR3 spans 14 amino acids. Germline values: CDR1 SQVTM, CDR2 ANQGSEA. With 3 bases removed from V and 4 bases from J, the gap between germline ends came to 15 bases. The CDR3 here is CSVDSSRSTYGYTF. In nucleotides, the CDR3 is TGCAGCGTTGATAGCAGCCGTTCGACCTATGGCTACACCTTC.

This clonotype was picked up many times. CDR3 coding DNA: TGTGCCAGCAGTTTTAGGACTAGCGCGGAGACCCAGTACTTC. Translating gives CASSFRTSAETQYF. The rearrangement links TRBV12-3 or TRBV12-4 to TRBJ2-5; 9 bases match TRBD2. The CDR3 consists of 14 residues. J lost 5 bases, V lost 3 bases, and 4 bases had no gene match.

The rearrangement links TRBV5-1 to TRBJ1-3; tentatively, D is TRBD1 (6 bases). Deletions cut 4 bases from V and 4 bases from J, with 24 bases between. The CDR3 runs to 18 residues. The germline V gene encodes CDR1 SGHRS and CDR2 YFSETQ. CDR3 sequence: CASSTHYRDTKKGNTIYF. The CDR3 coding sequence is TGCGCCAGCAGCACTCATTACCGGGACACAAAAAAAGGAAACACCATATATTTT.

This clonotype was observed a few times. The rearrangement links TRBV24-1 to TRBJ1-4, with D unclear. CDR1 KGHDR and CDR2 SFDVKD come from the germline V gene. This CDR3 has 13 residues. V was cut by 3 bases and J by 6 bases, with 7 bases left in between. CDR3 sequence reads: CATSDPRDEKLFF. For the CDR3, the DNA is TGTGCCACCAGTGATCCGCGCGATGAAAAACTGTTTTTT.

The sample holds many counts of this clonotype. The chain employs TRBV27 and TRBJ1-1; D possibly corresponds to TRBD1 (5 bases). The V gene's germline CDR1 is MNHEY and CDR2 SMNVEV (reference sequence). Trimming pared 3 bases from V and 1 base from J, leaving 15 bases between. The CDR3 is made up of 16 amino acids. CDR3 sequence (DNA): TGTGCCAGCAGTTTCATCTTCGGGCAGGGGAACACTGAAGCTTTCTTT. Residues: CASSFIFGQGNTEAFF.

This chain connects TRBV19 to TRBJ1-1; D possibly corresponds to TRBD1 (5 bases). This CDR3 is built from 13 residues. Trimming removed 5 bases at V and 7 bases at J, with 14 bases between. Germline lookup yields CDR1 LNHDA and CDR2 SQIVND (reference sequence). CDR3 in amino acids: CASSHTGPHEAFF. The CDR3 coding sequence is TGTGCCAGTAGTCATACGGGACCTCATGAAGCTTTCTTT.

This clonotype was counted between two and nine times. The rearrangement uses TRBV10-1 and TRBJ2-3, with 14 bases that match TRBD2. Per germline, CDR1 WNHNN and CDR2 SYGVQD (reference sequence). The V gene end was trimmed by 4 bases and the J gene end by 6 bases; junction bases not matched to a gene: 12. CDR3 length: 18 amino acids. CDR3 region: CASSAKPGLAGVMDTQYF. Written as DNA, the CDR3 is TGCGCCAGCAGTGCGAAACCGGGACTAGCGGGAGTTATGGATACGCAGTATTTT.

As for this clonotype: One base away lies a much larger clone, so this may be a sequencing read error. The V and J genes are TRBV29-1 and TRBJ2-7, with D perhaps TRBD1 (6 bases). The CDR3 has 13 amino acids. Germline CDR1 SQVTM, CDR2 ANQGSEA. With 4 bases removed from V and 2 bases from J, the gap between germline ends came to 12 bases. The CDR3 nucleotides are TGCAGCGTTGTTCGGGGACACGCCTACGAGCAGTACTTC. This gives the protein CSVVRGHAYEQYF.

This clonotype came up many times. V is TRBV11-2 and J is TRBJ2-3; D not resolved. Trimming pared 2 bases from V and 7 bases from J, leaving 13 bases between. This CDR3 is 14 amino acids long. The germline CDR1 and CDR2 sequences are SGHAT and FQNNGV. CDR3 residues: CASSLSGSLNTQYF. The CDR3 bases are TGTGCCAGCAGCTTATCAGGCTCTCTCAATACGCAGTATTTT.

The rearrangement uses TRBV28 and TRBJ2-7; no reliable D call. CDR3 length: 11 residues. V lost 7 bases and J 5 bases, leaving 9 bases between the germline ends. In germline, CDR1 is MDHEN, CDR2 SYDVKM. The DNA for the CDR3 is TGTGCCAGCAACCCCGGGCACGAGCAGTACTTC. Residues: CASNPGHEQYF.

The genes are TRBV6-6 and TRBJ2-1, with D possibly matching TRBD2 (6 bases). The CDR3 has 15 residues. The V end lost 0 bases, the J end lost 8 bases, and 14 bases lay between the germline ends. Germline lookup yields CDR1 MNHNY and CDR2 SVGAGI (reference sequence). For the CDR3, the DNA is TGTGCCAGCAGTTACTCGAGGAGGGTGAGGGATGAGCAGTTCTTC. Protein: CASSYSRRVRDEQFF.

There are many counts of this clonotype. The V gene is TRBV2, the J gene TRBJ2-3, with 8 bases that match TRBD2. Germline trimming cut 4 bases from V and 5 bases from J; bases unmatched to any gene: 5. This CDR3 contains 14 residues. Germline V gene lookup returns CDR1 SNHLY and CDR2 FYNNEI. The CDR3, as DNA: TGTGCCAGCAGTGGACTAGCGCAGGGAGATACGCAGTATTTT. Amino acids: CASSGLAQGDTQYF.

The rearrangement uses TRBV4-1 and TRBJ2-5; 7 nucleotides line up with TRBD2. CDR1 and CDR2 from the germline V gene are MGHRA and YSYEKL. The trim removed 1 base at V and 3 bases at J, leaving 8 bases unmatched. The CDR3 contains 16 residues. The CDR3 region is CASSQGLAGVKETQYF. Written as DNA, the CDR3 is TGCGCCAGCAGCCAAGGTCTGGCGGGGGTAAAAGAGACCCAGTACTTC.

This chain connects TRBV20-1 to TRBJ2-1; TRBD2 matches at 13 bases. The CDR3 consists of 16 residues. J lost 5 bases, V lost 6 bases, and 10 bases had no gene match. The germline gives CDR1 DFQATT, CDR2 SNEGSKA (reference sequence). CDR3 sequence (DNA): TGCAGTGCATCCGGGACTAGCGGGGAACTAAACAATGAGCAGTTCTTC. Amino acids: CSASGTSGELNNEQFF.

This clonotype was observed at least ten times. The CDR3 DNA reads TGTGCCAGCAGTGAAGCACAGGCTGGCTCCTACGAGCAGTACTTC. Translation gives CASSEAQAGSYEQYF. The chain recombines TRBV6-1 with TRBJ2-7; possibly TRBD1 for D (5 bases). This CDR3 contains 15 residues. CDR1 is MNHNS, CDR2 SASEGT, per germline. V lost 0 bases to trimming and J lost 0 bases, with 9 bases between them.

The table lists this clonotype with a few counts. This chain links TRBV19 with TRBJ1-1; TRBD1 matches 7 bases. Trimming at V came to 2 bases and at J to 1 base, leaving 7 bases not matched to a gene. CDR3 length equals 16 residues. From germline, CDR1 is LNHDA and CDR2 SQIVND (reference sequence). The CDR3 coding sequence is TGTGCCAGTAGTATAAGGACCAGGACAGGGAACACTGAAGCTTTCTTT. It is translated as CASSIRTRTGNTEAFF.